The rows below give T cell receptor beta chains drawn from one sample of a study of cytomegalovirus exposure and HLA in healthy donors. Sequencing was performed with immunoSEQ multiplex PCR; in TCRdb, only in-frame clones are kept and a portion is missing. The sample holds approximately 51,000 clones, 81% seen once. Sequencing input: PBMCs. Every receptor here comes from a boy between 5 and 17 years old in good health and CMV-seropositive. Both conserved end residues are part of each CDR3. The D gene is left open where the match is weak. Size values are once, few and many counts, or a class for expanded clones, and some rows have none.

J | size | V | D | DNA | CDR3
TRBJ2-7 | once | TRBV7-9 | NA | TGTTCCAGCAGCAGAACGAGGGAGCAGTACTTC | CSSSRTREQYF
TRBJ2-2 | NA | TRBV6-1 | TRBD1 | TGTGCCAGCAGTGAAAATGGCAGGGGGCAAACCGGGGAGCTGTTTTTT | CASSENGRGQTGELFF
TRBJ2-7 | once | TRBV9 | TRBD1 | TGTGCCAGCGGGGACGGGACAGGGGGGTACTACGAGCAGTACTTC | CASGDGTGGYYEQYF
TRBJ2-7 | NA | TRBV4-1 | TRBD1 | TGCGCCAGCAGCCAGCCGGGACAGGGGGACTACGAGCAGTACTTC | CASSQPGQGDYEQYF
TRBJ1-1 | NA | TRBV11-3 | NA | TGTGCCAGCAGTGTTAGCTCCGGGAACACTGAAGCTTTCTTT | CASSVSSGNTEAFF
TRBJ1-3 | NA | TRBV10-3 | NA | TGTGCCTCAATCGACAGGCCTGGAAACACCATATATTTT | CASIDRPGNTIYF
TRBJ1-2 | NA | TRBV2 | TRBD1 | TGTGCCAGCAGGGGGAGACAGGGTACCTATGGCTACACCTTC | CASRGRQGTYGYTF
TRBJ2-6 | NA | TRBV27 | NA | TGTGCCAGCAGTTTTTCCGGGGCTGGGGCCAACGTCCTGACTTTC | CASSFSGAGANVLTF
TRBJ2-3 | NA | TRBV6-5 | NA | TGTGCCAGCAGTTACTCCACTCTACATACGCAGTATTTT | CASSYSTLHTQYF
TRBJ1-2 | NA | TRBV19 | TRBD1 | TGTGCCAGTTTCAGGACAGGGAATGGGCCGGTTTATGGCTACACCTTC | CASFRTGNGPVYGYTF
TRBJ2-7 | once | TRBV7-2 | NA | TGTGCCAGCACCAGGACTACAAACTACGAGCAGTACTTC | CASTRTTNYEQYF
TRBJ1-6 | once | TRBV6-5 | TRBD1 | TGTGCCAGCAGTAGGGACAGGGCTAATTCACCCCTCCACTTT | CASSRDRANSPLHF
TRBJ2-7 | once | TRBV7-8 | TRBD1 | TGTGCCAGCAGTTACAGGGGAACCTACGAGCAGTACTTC | CASSYRGTYEQYF
TRBJ2-5 | NA | TRBV6-5 | NA | TGTGCCAGCAGTTACGCAGTGGAGGAGACCCAGTACTTC | CASSYAVEETQYF
TRBJ2-3 | NA | TRBV9 | NA | TGTGCCAGCAGCTTATCCGGGACTTTTGGTGGAGATACGCAGTATTTT | CASSLSGTFGGDTQYF
TRBJ2-3 | NA | TRBV19 | TRBD1 | TGTGCCACTGTGGAACAGGGGCGCACAGATACGCAGTATTTT | CATVEQGRTDTQYF
TRBJ2-7 | NA | TRBV5-6 | TRBD1 | TGTGCCAGCAGTCCGGAGACAGGGTTCGACGAGCAGTACTTC | CASSPETGFDEQYF
TRBJ1-1 | NA | TRBV27 | TRBD1 | TGTGCCAGCGGTTTCTCGACAGGGCTCACTGAAGCTTTCTTT | CASGFSTGLTEAFF
TRBJ1-1 | once | TRBV5-1 | TRBD1 | TGCGCCAGCAGCGGGCTACAGGGGAAAGCTTTCTTT | CASSGLQGKAFF
TRBJ2-1 | few | TRBV5-1 | TRBD1 | TGCGCCAGCAGCTTGCCCGCCGGGACAGGGGGCGGTGAGCAGTTCTTC | CASSLPAGTGGGEQFF
TRBJ2-7 | NA | TRBV9 | TRBD1 | TGTGCCAGCAGCGTAGGGGACAGATCCTACGAGCAGTACTTC | CASSVGDRSYEQYF
TRBJ1-1 | NA | TRBV11-2 | TRBD1 | TGTGCCTACCGACAGGGGTTGAACACTGAAGCTTTCTTT | CAYRQGLNTEAFF
TRBJ1-5 | NA | TRBV7-2 | NA | TGTGCCAGCAGCTTATCCAGAAATCAGCCCCAGCATTTT | CASSLSRNQPQHF
TRBJ2-1 | NA | TRBV6-4 | NA | TGTGCCAGCAGTGAGGACAGCTACAATGAGCAGTTCTTC | CASSEDSYNEQFF
TRBJ2-1 | NA | TRBV6-1 | TRBD2 | TGTGCCAGCAGTGATCCCTTTATAGCGGGGGCGTCCTACAATGAGCAGTTCTTC | CASSDPFIAGASYNEQFF
TRBJ2-2 | once | TRBV11-2 | TRBD2 | TGTGCCAGCACCTCTAGCGGGGGTAACACCGGGGAGCTGTTTTTT | CASTSSGGNTGELFF
TRBJ2-3 | NA | TRBV25-1 | TRBD1 | TGTGCCAGCCGACAGGGGCCCTTAGATACGCAGTATTTT | CASRQGPLDTQYF
TRBJ1-1 | NA | TRBV5-4 | TRBD1 | TGTGCCAGCAGCTGGACAGGGGCCGGGGCTGAAGCTTTCTTT | CASSWTGAGAEAFF
TRBJ1-2 | NA | TRBV5-1 | NA | TGCGCCAGCAGCTTGCCTTCAGACAGGCGTGGAGGCTACACCTTC | CASSLPSDRRGGYTF
TRBJ2-3 | NA | TRBV4-1 | TRBD2 | TGCGCCAGCAGGTACACGGACGGGGGGAAAAGCACAGATACGCAGTATTTT | CASRYTDGGKSTDTQYF
TRBJ1-4 | NA | TRBV5-1 | TRBD1 | TGCGCCAGCAGCCCGCAGACAGGGGGAGATGAAAAACTGTTTTTT | CASSPQTGGDEKLFF
TRBJ1-1 | NA | TRBV9 | NA | TGTGCCAGCAGCGTAGAGGGGATGGGGACTGAAGCTTTCTTT | CASSVEGMGTEAFF
TRBJ2-3 | NA | TRBV5-4 | NA | TGTGCCAGCAGCTCTAAAAATGCCCGCGGAGATACGCAGTATTTT | CASSSKNARGDTQYF